This T cell receptor (beta chain) was identified in a study of blood T cells in healthy people across ages. Study in general: Roughly one uniquely barcoded beta molecule per two T cells was captured.

With a J-beta primer mix and a sample-barcoded 5' primer, a second PCR ran about 7 to 12 cycles. A template-switch adaptor that had 12 random nucleotides put a tag on each cDNA molecule. From the 5' RACE reads, TCRdb called clonotypes with MiXCR, one entry per CDR3 protein. The table has about 1.8 million distinct CDR3 sequences, 40% to 55% seen once; the top ten hold roughly 2%. The study drew donors from healthy Caucasian individuals in Russia aged about 6 to 90. Isolation of PBMCs gave at least 7 million cells per sample. The CDR3 loop spans 11 amino acids. V was shortened by 7 bases and J by 6 bases, with 9 bases between the two germline ends.

The sample taken for sequencing was blood. The TCR sequence derives from a woman in her 40s in good health. The chain uses TRBV12-3 or TRBV12-4 and TRBJ1-2, with TRBD1 as a possible D gene (5 bases). The CDR3 is CASTGTHGYTF. Written as DNA, the CDR3 is TGTGCCAGCACTGGGACCCATGGCTACACCTTC.